Here is one T cell receptor (beta chain) with its context. Its matching antigen is unknown. The same CDR3 can be traced to other DNA sequences in this sample. Original analysis: Junction-only immunoSEQ sequences carried no quality scores, so filtering differed. Some clones are missing from TCRdb's copy, which holds only in-frame ones; the method was immunoSEQ multiplex PCR. Clone size and the V and J calls come from that table; the DNA yielded D and trimming. Of some 900,000 clones listed, roughly 72% are singletons. The donors were all Caucasian adults (living in Nashville, Tennessee). The V and J ends lost 2 bases and 4 bases respectively, with 3 bases between them. This CDR3 comprises 11 residues. Germline-derived CDR1 and CDR2 are MDHEN and SYDVKM. This record comes from a study of shared clonotypes between healthy human individuals. Study-level results: Estimated richness values were generally larger in naive subsets than in memory subsets.

This receptor was identified in a man aged 18 to 29 in good health. The source material was memory CD4+ T cells sorted from blood. Subset given: CD45RA-negative fraction. J is TRBJ2-7 and V is TRBV28; D uncertain. The chain's CDR3 is CASSLVYEQYF. In DNA, the CDR3 is TGTGCCAGCAGTTTAGTTTACGAGCAGTACTTC.